The rows below give T cell receptor beta chains drawn from one sample of a study of cytomegalovirus exposure and HLA in healthy donors. Some clones are missing from TCRdb's copy, which holds only in-frame ones; the method was immunoSEQ multiplex PCR. The sample records fewer than 200,000 clones, about 13% being singletons. Sequenced: PBMCs. The receptors shown here come from a man between 45 and 60 years old in good health and CMV-seropositive. The CDR3 runs from the conserved cysteine through the conserved F or W. Part of the rows lack a size; the others show once, few, many or a class for expanded clones.

J	size	length	V	CDR3
TRBJ2-2	few	15	TRBV7-9	CASSPLGGSTGELFF
TRBJ2-3	.	14	TRBV30	CAWSVRGSTDTQYF
TRBJ1-2	.	16	TRBV7-3	CASSLTPDRASYGYTF
TRBJ2-2	.	15	TRBV9	CASSVEYRYTGELFF
TRBJ1-4	few	15	TRBV7-8	CASSLGGRSPEKLFF
TRBJ1-3	few	16	TRBV14	CASSQNRGLSGNTIYF
TRBJ1-1	few	15	TRBV2	CATAGEAVWNTEAFF
TRBJ2-1	.	16	TRBV6-1	CASSERKGLPYNEQFF
TRBJ1-1	.	13	TRBV7-9	CASSSRQYTEAFF
TRBJ2-5	few	17	TRBV5-6	CASSEPPGQGAEETQYF
TRBJ1-6	few	15	TRBV11-2	CASRKTGHNNSPLHF
TRBJ1-1	.	16	TRBV5-1	CASSLAGVGVNTEAFF
TRBJ1-3	few	14	TRBV30	CAWSGVVSGNTIYF
TRBJ1-1	.	15	TRBV6-5	CASSYSPPMSSEAFF
TRBJ2-1	few	18	TRBV2	CASRRDSGTGSGYNEQFF
TRBJ1-1	few	13	TRBV6-1	CASLLKLNTEAFF
TRBJ1-2	few	16	TRBV4-3	CASSQDSSGANHGYTF
TRBJ1-1	few	12	TRBV29-1	CRGDIGVTEAFF
TRBJ2-1	few	16	TRBV6-6	CASSQGQGTYYNEQFF
TRBJ2-2	.	16	TRBV11-3	CASSNGQPLFTGELFF
TRBJ1-6	.	14	TRBV28	CASTFTGNNSPLHF
TRBJ1-4	few	18	TRBV5-4	CASSLGTGTRAPNEKLFF
TRBJ1-5	.	14	TRBV29-1	CSGEQGAGNQPQHF
TRBJ2-5	.	16	TRBV7-2	CASSAEGAGGRETQYF
TRBJ2-5	.	13	TRBV6-5	CASSRLGKETQYF
TRBJ2-5	few	14	TRBV6-5	CASSYSARRETQYF
TRBJ2-1	few	16	TRBV2	CASSARSGGAANEQFF
TRBJ1-2	.	15	TRBV19	CASSPLVGQSYGYTF
TRBJ1-2	.	20	TRBV15	CATSTKLPRTGGPLKAGYTF
TRBJ1-2	.	13	TRBV6-5	CASSHREVYGYTF
TRBJ1-4	few	14	TRBV19	CASTPDREDEKLFF
TRBJ1-2	many	14	TRBV29-1	CSAGAGTLNYGYTF
TRBJ2-2	.	18	TRBV5-1	CASSPDRGPGGSTGELFF
TRBJ1-4	few	13	TRBV6-5	CASSRQLREKLFF
TRBJ1-1	few	14	TRBV7-9	CASSDHRGGTEAFF
TRBJ2-3	.	15	TRBV11-2	CASSPTGASTDTQYF
TRBJ1-1	few	15	TRBV13	CASSLRGRVNTEAFF
TRBJ1-5	few	15	TRBV27	CASMGNRGGNQPQHF
TRBJ1-1	.	15	TRBV2	CASSEEQGLNTEAFF
TRBJ1-6	few	17	TRBV27	CASSLFAQVTDNSPLHF
TRBJ2-3	.	17	TRBV27	CASSLRSHTRGVDTQYF
TRBJ2-3	few	13	TRBV5-6	CASLRGGTDTQYF
TRBJ2-2	.	15	TRBV6-5	CASSHRQGGTGELFF
TRBJ1-5	.	15	TRBV5-1	CASSLDAVSNQPQHF
.	few	15	TRBV18	CASSSTGGAGYEQYF